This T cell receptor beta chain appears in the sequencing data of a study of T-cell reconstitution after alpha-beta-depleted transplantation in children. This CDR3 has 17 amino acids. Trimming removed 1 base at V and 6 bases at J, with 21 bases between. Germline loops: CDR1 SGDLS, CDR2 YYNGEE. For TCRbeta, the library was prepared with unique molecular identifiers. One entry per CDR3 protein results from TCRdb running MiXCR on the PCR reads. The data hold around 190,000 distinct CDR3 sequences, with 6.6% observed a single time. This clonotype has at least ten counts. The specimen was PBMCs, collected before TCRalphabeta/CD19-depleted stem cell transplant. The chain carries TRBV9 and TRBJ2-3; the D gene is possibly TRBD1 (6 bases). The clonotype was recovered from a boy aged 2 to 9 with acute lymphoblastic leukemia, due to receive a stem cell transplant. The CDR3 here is CASSVITGGLYVDTQYF. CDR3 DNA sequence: TGTGCCAGCAGCGTAATTACTGGGGGCCTATATGTGGATACGCAGTATTTT. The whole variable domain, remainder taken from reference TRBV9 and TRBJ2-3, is DSGVTQTPKHLITATGQRVTLRCSPRSGDLSVYWYQQSLDQGLQFLIQYYNGEERAKGNILERFSAQQFPDLHSELNLSSLELGDSALYFCASSVITGGLYVDTQYFGPGTRLTVL.